The rows below give T cell receptor beta chains drawn from one sample of a study of human T cells and chemical hapten exposure. TCRdb processed the RACE reads anew with MiXCR; each CDR3 protein has one entry. The table shows around 250,000 distinct CDR3 sequences, with about 9% occurring only once. Sequences were derived from whole blood, sampled in connection with sensitization to the hapten diphenylcyclopropenone (DPC). The source of these receptors is a middle-aged woman with alopecia areata. Some clones in this sample may be carry-over from other donors' samples. Both conserved end residues are part of each CDR3. A D gene is named only where the DNA matches it firmly. Clone size is stated in some rows and not others, as once, few, many or a class when expanded.

CDR3nt	CDR3aa	abundance	v_gene	d_gene	j_gene
TGTGCCATCAGTGATCCCGGACAGTCCTATACGCAGTATTTT	CAISDPGQSYTQYF	NA	TRBV24-1	NA	TRBJ2-3
TGCAGTGCTAGTGGGCGGGACGCCTACAATGAGCAGTTCTTC	CSASGRDAYNEQFF	NA	TRBV20-1	NA	TRBJ2-1
TGCAGTGCTAGAGGGGGGTCGGGACAGTGGAACAATGAGCAGTTCTTC	CSARGGSGQWNNEQFF	few	TRBV20-1	TRBD1	TRBJ2-1
TGTGCCAGCAGCCCGTACAGGGACTCGAACACTGAAGCTTTCTTT	CASSPYRDSNTEAFF	few	TRBV27	NA	TRBJ1-1
TGTGCCAGCAATTCCCGAGCGGGAGCGAACTACGAGCAGTACTTC	CASNSRAGANYEQYF	many	TRBV28	TRBD2	TRBJ2-7
TGTGCCACTTCTCAGGGGGCCGGGAATCAGCCCCAGCATTTT	CATSQGAGNQPQHF	NA	TRBV10-3	TRBD1	TRBJ1-5
TGCGCCAGCAGCCAAGATTACAGCCTAGCCAAAAACATTCAGTACTTC	CASSQDYSLAKNIQYF	few	TRBV4-1	NA	TRBJ2-4
TGTGCCAGCAGCTTAAGCCCAGGGGGGAACACTGAAGCTTTCTTT	CASSLSPGGNTEAFF	NA	TRBV7-6	TRBD1	TRBJ1-1
TGTGCCAGCAGTGAAGCGGGGTCCCCGGACATTCAGTACTTC	CASSEAGSPDIQYF	few	TRBV6-1	NA	TRBJ2-4
TGCAGTGCTAAGGCTAGCGGGTTCACAGATACGCAGTATTTT	CSAKASGFTDTQYF	few	TRBV20-1	TRBD2	TRBJ2-3
TGCAGTGCTACAAGGACGGATCCAAATGAAAAACTGTTTTTT	CSATRTDPNEKLFF	NA	TRBV20-1	NA	TRBJ1-4
TGCAGCGTTTGGGAGAACAGCAATCAGCCCCAGCATTTT	CSVWENSNQPQHF	NA	TRBV29-1	NA	TRBJ1-5
TGCAGTGCTAGAGGGGGCGGGACTAGCGGGAGCTCCTACGAGCAGTACTTC	CSARGGGTSGSSYEQYF	NA	TRBV20-1	TRBD2	TRBJ2-7
TGCAGTGCTACACAGCCCTTCTCCTACAATGAGCAGTTCTTC	CSATQPFSYNEQFF	NA	TRBV20-1	NA	TRBJ2-1
TGCAGTGCTGGACTAGCGGGAGACTACGAGCAGTACTTC	CSAGLAGDYEQYF	NA	TRBV20-1	TRBD2	TRBJ2-7
TGTGCCACCAGCAGAGATATCGGGCAAGAGACCCAGTACTTC	CATSRDIGQETQYF	NA	TRBV15	NA	TRBJ2-5
TGCGCCAGCAGCTTCCGGGCTCTGGGACTAGCGGGAGGGTCGGCGCAGTATTTT	CASSFRALGLAGGSAQYF	NA	TRBV5-1	TRBD2	TRBJ2-3
TGCAGTGCTAGAGACTTTAGCGGGAGAGGGGCCGCCGGGGAGCTGTTTTTT	CSARDFSGRGAAGELFF	NA	TRBV20-1	TRBD2	TRBJ2-2
TGTGCCAGCAGCCTTACAGGGGCCCATTGGCTCCTCCACTTT	CASSLTGAHWLLHF	few	TRBV27	TRBD1	TRBJ1-6
TGCAGCATAACAGGACTAGCGGGAGGGACCTACAATGAGCAGTTCTTC	CSITGLAGGTYNEQFF	few	TRBV29-1	TRBD2	TRBJ2-1
TGTGCCAGCAGTTTACGGATTAACTATGGCTACACCTTC	CASSLRINYGYTF	many	TRBV12-3/TRBV12-4	NA	TRBJ1-2
TGCAGTGCTAGACCAATAGACAGGGGGGGTGGCGAAAAACTGTTTTTT	CSARPIDRGGGEKLFF	many	TRBV20-1	TRBD1	TRBJ1-4
TGCAGTCGTTCCAGGGGCAATGAGCAGTTCTTC	CSRSRGNEQFF	many	TRBV29-1	NA	TRBJ2-1
NA	CASSKAWGGGICPDTQYF	few	TRBV21-1	NA	TRBJ2-3
TGCGCCAGCAGCCAAGATGTGACTAGCGGGATTAACACAGATACGCAGTATTTT	CASSQDVTSGINTDTQYF	few	TRBV4-3	TRBD2	TRBJ2-3
TGCAGTGCTAGAGCTGCCACAGGGACGGGCACTGAAGCTTTCTTT	CSARAATGTGTEAFF	NA	TRBV20-1	NA	TRBJ1-1
TGTGCCAGCAGCCCTCAAACGATGGGGACCCAGTACTTC	CASSPQTMGTQYF	many	TRBV5-5	NA	TRBJ2-5
TGCAGCGTTAGACAGGGGGCAGGCTATGGCTACACCTTC	CSVRQGAGYGYTF	few	TRBV29-1	TRBD1	TRBJ1-2
TGTGCCAGCAGCTTACGCAGGGGGATAGCAGATACGCAGTATTTT	CASSLRRGIADTQYF	few	TRBV7-2	TRBD1	TRBJ2-3
TGTGCCAGCAGACTCGGGGGAGCGAACACCGGGGAGCTGTTTTTT	CASRLGGANTGELFF	few	TRBV6-2/TRBV6-3	NA	TRBJ2-2
TGTGCCAGCAATTTCGGGGGTCGCGAGACCCAGTACTTC	CASNFGGRETQYF	few	TRBV6-2/TRBV6-3	NA	TRBJ2-5
TGTGCCAGCAGCCCCGGACAGCTCCAATTCACAGATACGCAGTATTTT	CASSPGQLQFTDTQYF	NA	TRBV7-9	NA	TRBJ2-3